The sequence of this T cell receptor (beta chain) was determined in a study of control samples from healthy donors and cancer patients. Data came from immunoSEQ multiplex PCR; TCRdb stores just in-frame clones and leaves some out. This sample carries about 410,000 clones, around 90% of them seen once, and the ten largest clones take over 5.5%. The clonotype originates from a man in his forties with head and neck cancer. What was sequenced was PBMCs.

CDR3 in DNA: TGCGCCAGCAGCCAACACAGGGCAAGTGGGGCCAACGTCCTGACTTTC. It is translated as CASSQHRASGANVLTF. The chain links TRBV4-3 to TRBJ2-6, with D possibly matching TRBD1 (6 bases). Germline values: CDR1 LGHNA, CDR2 YSLEER. This CDR3 has 16 residues. The V and J ends lost 2 bases and 3 bases respectively, with 11 bases between them.